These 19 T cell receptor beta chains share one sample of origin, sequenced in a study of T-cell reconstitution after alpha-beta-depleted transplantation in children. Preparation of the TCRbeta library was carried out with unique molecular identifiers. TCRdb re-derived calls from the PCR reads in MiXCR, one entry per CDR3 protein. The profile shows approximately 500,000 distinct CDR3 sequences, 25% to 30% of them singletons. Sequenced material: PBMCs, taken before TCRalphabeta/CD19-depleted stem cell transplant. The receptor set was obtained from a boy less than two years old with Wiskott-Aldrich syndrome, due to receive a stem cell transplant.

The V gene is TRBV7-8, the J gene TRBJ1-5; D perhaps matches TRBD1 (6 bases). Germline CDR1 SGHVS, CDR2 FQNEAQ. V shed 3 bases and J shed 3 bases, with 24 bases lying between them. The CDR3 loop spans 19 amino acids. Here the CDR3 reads CASSLRGLSTGGFNQPQHF. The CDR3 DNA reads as TGTGCCAGCAGCTTGAGGGGCCTCTCGACAGGAGGCTTCAATCAGCCCCAGCATTTT.

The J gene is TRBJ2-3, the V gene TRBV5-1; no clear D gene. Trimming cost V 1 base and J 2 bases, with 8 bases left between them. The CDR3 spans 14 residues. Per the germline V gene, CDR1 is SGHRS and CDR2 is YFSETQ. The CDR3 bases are TGCGCCAGCAGCTTGCGCCAGATCACAGATACGCAGTATTTT. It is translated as CASSLRQITDTQYF.

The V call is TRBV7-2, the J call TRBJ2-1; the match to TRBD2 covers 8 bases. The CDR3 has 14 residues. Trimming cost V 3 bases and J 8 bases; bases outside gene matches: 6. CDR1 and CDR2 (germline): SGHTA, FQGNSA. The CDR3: CASSFREGPHEQFF. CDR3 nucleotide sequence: TGTGCCAGCAGCTTTCGGGAGGGCCCCCATGAGCAGTTCTTC.

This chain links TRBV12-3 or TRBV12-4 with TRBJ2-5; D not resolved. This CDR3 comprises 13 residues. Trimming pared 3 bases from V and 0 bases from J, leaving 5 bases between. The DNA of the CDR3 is TGTGCCAGCAGTTTTCGGCACCAAGAGACCCAGTACTTC. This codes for CASSFRHQETQYF.

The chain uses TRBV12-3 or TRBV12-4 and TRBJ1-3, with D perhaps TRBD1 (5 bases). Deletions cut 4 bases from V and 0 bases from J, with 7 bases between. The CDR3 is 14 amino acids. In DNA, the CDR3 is TGTGCCAGCAGTTGGGACGTCTCTGGAAACACCATATATTTT. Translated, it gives CASSWDVSGNTIYF.

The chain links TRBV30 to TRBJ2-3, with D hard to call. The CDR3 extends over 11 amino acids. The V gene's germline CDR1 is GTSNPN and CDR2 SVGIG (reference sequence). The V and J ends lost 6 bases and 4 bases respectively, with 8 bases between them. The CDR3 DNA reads TGTGCCTGTGGCGGCGCAGATACGCAGTATTTT. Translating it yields CACGGADTQYF. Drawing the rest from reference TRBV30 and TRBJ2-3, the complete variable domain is SQTIHQWPATLVQPVGSPLSLECTVEGTSNPNLYWYRQAAGRGLQLLFYSVGIGQISSEVPQNLSASRPQDRQFILSSKKLLLSDSGFYLCACGGADTQYFGPGTRLTVL.

CDR3 in amino acids: CAISVPGSGTPTEAFF. For the CDR3, the DNA is TGTGCCATCAGTGTGCCGGGTTCAGGGACCCCCACTGAAGCTTTCTTT. This chain uses TRBV10-3 with TRBJ1-1; D might be TRBD1 (5 bases). This CDR3 region has 16 residues. Germline CDR1 ENHRY, CDR2 SYGVKD. Trimming stripped 4 bases from V and 4 bases from J, with 19 bases between.

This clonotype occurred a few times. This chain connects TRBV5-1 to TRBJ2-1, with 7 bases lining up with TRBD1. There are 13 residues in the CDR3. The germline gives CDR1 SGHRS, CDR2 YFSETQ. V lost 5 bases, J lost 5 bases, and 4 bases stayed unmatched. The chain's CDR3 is CASRGTDNNEQFF. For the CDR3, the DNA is TGCGCCAGCAGGGGGACAGATAACAATGAGCAGTTCTTC.

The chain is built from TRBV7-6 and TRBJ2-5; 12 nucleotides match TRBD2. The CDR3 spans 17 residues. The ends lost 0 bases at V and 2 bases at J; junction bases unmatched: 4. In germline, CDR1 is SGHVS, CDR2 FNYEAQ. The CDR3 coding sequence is TGTGCCAGCAGCTTAGCCGGACTAGCGGGGAGGCAAGAGACCCAGTACTTC. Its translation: CASSLAGLAGRQETQYF.

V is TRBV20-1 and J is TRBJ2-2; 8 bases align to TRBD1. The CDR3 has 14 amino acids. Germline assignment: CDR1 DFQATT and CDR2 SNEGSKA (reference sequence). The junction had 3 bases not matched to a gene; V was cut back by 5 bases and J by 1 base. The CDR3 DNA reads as TGCAGTGCTCCCGGGACAGGGAACACCGGGGAGCTGTTTTTT. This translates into CSAPGTGNTGELFF.

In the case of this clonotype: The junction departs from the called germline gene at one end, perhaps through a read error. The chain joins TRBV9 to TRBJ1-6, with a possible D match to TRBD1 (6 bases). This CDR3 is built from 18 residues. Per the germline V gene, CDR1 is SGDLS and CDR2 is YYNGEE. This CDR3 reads CARSVGSSGEVYNSPLHF. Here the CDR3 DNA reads TGTGCCCGCAGCGTAGGATCATCAGGGGAGGTCTATAATTCACCCCTCCACTTT.

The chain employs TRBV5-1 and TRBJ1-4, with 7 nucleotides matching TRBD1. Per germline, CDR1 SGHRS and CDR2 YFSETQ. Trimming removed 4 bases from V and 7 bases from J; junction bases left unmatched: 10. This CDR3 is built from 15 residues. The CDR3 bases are TGCGCCAGCAGCCGACAGGGAACTTCAACTGAAAAACTGTTTTTT. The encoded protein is CASSRQGTSTEKLFF.

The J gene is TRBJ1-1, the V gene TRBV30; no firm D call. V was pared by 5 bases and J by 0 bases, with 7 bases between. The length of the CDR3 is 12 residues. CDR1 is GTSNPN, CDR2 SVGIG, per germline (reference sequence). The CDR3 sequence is CAWGFLNTEAFF. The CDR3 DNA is TGTGCCTGGGGGTTCTTGAACACTGAAGCTTTCTTT.

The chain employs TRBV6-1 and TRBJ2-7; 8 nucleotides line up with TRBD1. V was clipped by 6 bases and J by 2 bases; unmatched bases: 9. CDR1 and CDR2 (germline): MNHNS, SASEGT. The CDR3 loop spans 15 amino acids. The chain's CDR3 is CASRRDRGVAYEQYF. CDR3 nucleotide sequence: TGTGCCAGCAGAAGAGACAGGGGTGTAGCCTACGAGCAGTACTTC.

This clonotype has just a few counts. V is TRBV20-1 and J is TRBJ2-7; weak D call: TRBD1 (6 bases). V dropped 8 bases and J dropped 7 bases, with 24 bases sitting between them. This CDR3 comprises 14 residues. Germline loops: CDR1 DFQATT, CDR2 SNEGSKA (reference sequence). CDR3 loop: CSSQPGTNGLEQYF. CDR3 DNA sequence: TGCAGTTCCCAACCCGGGACAAACGGGTTGGAGCAGTACTTC.

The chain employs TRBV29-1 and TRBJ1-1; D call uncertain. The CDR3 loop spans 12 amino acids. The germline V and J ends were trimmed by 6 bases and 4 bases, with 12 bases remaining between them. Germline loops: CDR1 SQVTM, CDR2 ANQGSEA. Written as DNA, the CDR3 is TGCAGCGTCTTCGGGATCGGCACTGAAGCTTTCTTT. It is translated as CSVFGIGTEAFF.

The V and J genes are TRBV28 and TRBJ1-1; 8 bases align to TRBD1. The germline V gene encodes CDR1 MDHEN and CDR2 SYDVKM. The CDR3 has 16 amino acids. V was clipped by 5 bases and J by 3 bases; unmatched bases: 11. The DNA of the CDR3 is TGTGCCAGCAGTCCCACCGGACAGGGTATACACACTGAAGCTTTCTTT. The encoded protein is CASSPTGQGIHTEAFF. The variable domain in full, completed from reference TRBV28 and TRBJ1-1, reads DVKVTQSSRYLVKRTGEKVFLECVQDMDHENMFWYRQDPGLGLRLIYFSYDVKMKEKGDIPEGYSVSREKKERFSLILESASTNQTSMYLCASSPTGQGIHTEAFFGQGTRLTVV.

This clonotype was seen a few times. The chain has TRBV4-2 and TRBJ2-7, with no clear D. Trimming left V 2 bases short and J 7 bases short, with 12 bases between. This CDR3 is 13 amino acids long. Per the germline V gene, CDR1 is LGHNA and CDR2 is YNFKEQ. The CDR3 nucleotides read TGTGCCAGCAGCCAATCTGGGTTGTGGGAGCAGTACTTC. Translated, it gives CASSQSGLWEQYF.

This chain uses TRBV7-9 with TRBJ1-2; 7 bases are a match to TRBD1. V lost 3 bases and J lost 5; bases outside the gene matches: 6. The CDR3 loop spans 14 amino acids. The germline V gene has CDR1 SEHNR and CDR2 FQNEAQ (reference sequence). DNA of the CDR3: TGTGCCAGCAGCTTGATCGACAGGGCGTATGGCTACACCTTC. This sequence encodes CASSLIDRAYGYTF. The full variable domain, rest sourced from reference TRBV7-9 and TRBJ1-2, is DTGVSQNPRHKITKRGQNVTFRCDPISEHNRLYWYRQTLGQGPEFLTYFQNEAQLEKSRLLSDRFSAERPKGSFSTLEIQRTEQGDSAMYLCASSLIDRAYGYTFGSGTRLTVV.